The T cell receptor beta chain described here comes from a study of cytomegalovirus exposure and HLA in healthy donors. Study as a whole: An early release of data contained tens of millions of unique TCRs, which came from HLA-typed donors. The study's findings and limits: Confirmation in vitro established that a few CMV-associated chains were specific for CMV antigens.

The CDR3 extends over 14 amino acids. V was pared by 5 bases and J by 4 bases, with 6 bases of the junction left unmatched. The germline CDR1 and CDR2 sequences are GTSNPN and SVGIG (reference sequence). As concerns this clone: The antigen is undetermined.

PCR amplification relied on 60 Vbeta primers (plus 13 Jbeta primers). TCRdb keeps only in-frame clones here, not all; method: immunoSEQ multiplex PCR. In total, the table holds 55,000 to 85,000 clones. The chain joins TRBV30 to TRBJ2-1; 9 bases are a match to TRBD2. What was sequenced was PBMCs. This clonotype was sampled from a woman aged 25 to 39 in good health and CMV-seronegative. The CDR3 is CAWCPSGNYNEQFF. In nucleotides, the CDR3 is TGTGCCTGGTGTCCTAGCGGGAATTACAATGAGCAGTTCTTC. Complete variable domain (other parts from reference TRBV30 and TRBJ2-1): SQTIHQWPATLVQPVGSPLSLECTVEGTSNPNLYWYRQAAGRGLQLLFYSVGIGQISSEVPQNLSASRPQDRQFILSSKKLLLSDSGFYLCAWCPSGNYNEQFFGPGTRLTVL.